The rows below give T cell receptor beta chains drawn from one sample of a study of blood T cell repertoires in COVID-19. Sequencing was performed with immunoSEQ multiplex PCR; in TCRdb, only in-frame clones are kept and a portion is missing. Here the sample spans around 240,000 clones, around four fifths being singletons. The sample taken for sequencing was peripheral blood. The receptors come from a woman aged 80 or older with acute or convalescent COVID-19. Each CDR3 is given with its conserved first and last residue. The D gene is left open where the match is weak. Clone size is shown for a subset of rows, as once, few, many or a class of expanded clone.

d_call,clone_size,j_call,v_call,cdr3_nt,cdr3_aa
TRBD1,.,TRBJ1-5,TRBV10-2,TGCGCCAGCAGTGAAGTGACAGGGGGCGGTCAGCCCCAGCATTTT,CASSEVTGGGQPQHF
.,.,TRBJ1-2,TRBV25-1,TGTGCCAGCAGTGGAACCGGGACTTATGGCTACACCTTC,CASSGTGTYGYTF
.,few,TRBJ1-5,TRBV6-2/TRBV6-3,TGTGCCAGCAGTTCGGCAGGCCATAGCAATCAGCCCCAGCATTTT,CASSSAGHSNQPQHF
TRBD2,.,TRBJ2-3,TRBV6-1,TGTGCCAGCAGTGCAAACCAGAGACTAGCGCGGACAGATACGCAGTATTTT,CASSANQRLARTDTQYF
.,.,TRBJ2-2,TRBV7-3,TGTGCCAGCAGCCCCCAGCCAGGGAACACCGGGGAGCTGTTTTTT,CASSPQPGNTGELFF
TRBD2,few,TRBJ2-7,TRBV11-2,TGTGCCAGCAGCGCGGGACTAGCGAACTACGAGCAGTACTTC,CASSAGLANYEQYF
.,.,TRBJ2-1,TRBV6-5,TGTGCCAGCAGCCGACTACCGGGAACCAACAATGAGCAGTTCTTC,CASSRLPGTNNEQFF
.,few,TRBJ1-4,TRBV5-1,TGCGCCAGCAGTTTGATGCTGGGCGGGAATGAAAAACTGTTTTTT,CASSLMLGGNEKLFF
TRBD1,.,TRBJ1-2,TRBV16,TGTGCCAGCAGCCCACCGGGACAGGGGGCTAACTATGGCTACACCTTC,CASSPPGQGANYGYTF
TRBD1,.,TRBJ2-1,TRBV7-2,TGTGCCAGCAGCTTGGGACAGGGTGTTAGGTATGAGCAGTTCTTC,CASSLGQGVRYEQFF
TRBD1,.,TRBJ1-5,TRBV15,TGTGCCACCAGCAGAGACGCCAGGGGGAGCAATCAGCCCCAGCATTTT,CATSRDARGSNQPQHF
.,.,TRBJ1-1,TRBV3-1/TRBV3-2,TGTGCCAGCAGCCGGGGCAGGGTGAACACTGAAGCTTTCTTT,CASSRGRVNTEAFF
TRBD2,.,TRBJ2-4,TRBV6-1,TGTGCCAGCAGTGAAGTAGCGGGAGGAGCCAAAAACATTCAGTACTTC,CASSEVAGGAKNIQYF
TRBD1,.,TRBJ2-7,TRBV5-4,TGTGCCAGCAGCTTGGGGGACAGGCGTAAGTACGAGCAGTACTTC,CASSLGDRRKYEQYF
.,.,TRBJ1-1,TRBV11-2,TGTGCCAGCATGGCACCCGGCGGGTGGGACACTGAAGCTTTCTTT,CASMAPGGWDTEAFF
TRBD1,.,TRBJ2-2,TRBV5-1,TGCGCCAGTAGCTTGGTTGACAGGGCCACCGGGGAGCTGTTTTTT,CASSLVDRATGELFF
.,.,TRBJ2-7,TRBV7-2,TGTGCCAGCAGTCTAACGGGGGAGGGTCCAGGGGCCTACTACGAGCAGTACTTC,CASSLTGEGPGAYYEQYF
.,.,TRBJ2-5,TRBV7-3,TGTGCCAGCAGCCTGGGACACATACAAGAGACCCAGTACTTC,CASSLGHIQETQYF
.,few,TRBJ1-1,TRBV5-4,TGTGCCAGCAGCCCGGGTGGGGGGAAGGCTGAAGCTTTCTTT,CASSPGGGKAEAFF
.,.,TRBJ1-5,TRBV29-1,TGCAGCGCCAGTACCGGGGTTAATCAGCCCCAGCATTTT,CSASTGVNQPQHF
TRBD2,.,TRBJ2-2,TRBV7-6,TGTGCCAGCAGCTTAAGGGCGGCTAGCGGGAGTTACCTCACCGGGGAGCTGTTTTTT,CASSLRAASGSYLTGELFF
.,.,TRBJ2-5,TRBV3-1/TRBV3-2,TGTGCCAGCAGCTTCCGGGGGTCACAAGAGACCCAGTACTTC,CASSFRGSQETQYF
.,.,TRBJ2-1,TRBV7-8,TGTGCCAGCAGCTTAACATACAATGAGCAGTTCTTC,CASSLTYNEQFF
TRBD1,once,TRBJ2-4,TRBV29-1,TGCAGCGCGGGACAGGGGTTTCAATCGGACATTCAGTACTTC,CSAGQGFQSDIQYF
TRBD1,.,TRBJ1-2,TRBV4-1,TGCGCCAGCAGCCCTTTACCGGGACAGGCCCCTGCAGCGCACTATGGCTACACCTTC,CASSPLPGQAPAAHYGYTF
TRBD1,.,TRBJ2-1,TRBV11-3,TGTGCCAGCAGCTCCCAAGGACAGGGGGGCGATGAGCAGTTCTTC,CASSSQGQGGDEQFF
.,.,TRBJ1-1,TRBV5-1,TGCGCCAGCAGGCAGGAGGCGAACACTGAAGCTTTCTTT,CASRQEANTEAFF
TRBD1,.,TRBJ2-5,TRBV3-1/TRBV3-2,TGTGCCAGCAGCATAACAGGACAGGGGCAAGAGACCCAGTACTTC,CASSITGQGQETQYF
.,.,TRBJ2-5,TRBV2,TGTGCCAGCAGAGACGACTTGATGGAAGAGACCCAGTACTTC,CASRDDLMEETQYF
.,.,TRBJ2-3,TRBV20-1,TGCAGTGCTTCTCTACTGGATACGCAGTATTTT,CSASLLDTQYF
.,.,TRBJ2-2,TRBV10-1,TGCGCCATAGAAGACAACTCGAACACCGGGGAGCTGTTTTTT,CAIEDNSNTGELFF
.,.,TRBJ2-7,TRBV14,TGTGCCAGCAGCCAAGATCTTAGCCCAGGGTACTCCTACGAGCAGTACTTC,CASSQDLSPGYSYEQYF
.,.,TRBJ1-1,TRBV9,TGTGCCAGCAGCGCCGACAGTGCCTATGCTTTCTTT,CASSADSAYAFF
TRBD1,once,TRBJ2-3,TRBV7-9,TGTGCCAGCAGCGGGACAGGGGGGACAGATACGCAGTATTTT,CASSGTGGTDTQYF
.,.,TRBJ1-2,TRBV7-2,TGTGCCAGCAGCTCCCCCACAGCCGCCTATGGCTACACCTTC,CASSSPTAAYGYTF
TRBD1,.,TRBJ1-3,TRBV7-2,TGTGCCAGCAGCATCGAAGGGGGCACCTCTGGAAACACCATATATTTT,CASSIEGGTSGNTIYF
.,.,TRBJ2-3,TRBV6-5,TGTGCCAGCAGAGATAGCCCTAGCACAGATACGCAGTATTTT,CASRDSPSTDTQYF
.,few,TRBJ1-1,TRBV11-2,TGTGCCAGCAGGCCTCCGGGAAACACTGAAGCTTTCTTT,CASRPPGNTEAFF
.,.,TRBJ1-1,TRBV28,TGTGCCGCGGGGGTGAACACTGAAGCTTTCTTT,CAAGVNTEAFF
.,.,TRBJ1-1,TRBV2,TGTGCCAGCAGTGAAGGGATAGGGGGTGCTTTCTTT,CASSEGIGGAFF
TRBD1,.,TRBJ1-5,TRBV7-2,TGTGCCAGCAGCACTGGACAGGGTGTGAGGAGCAATCAGCCCCAGCATTTT,CASSTGQGVRSNQPQHF
TRBD1,.,TRBJ2-3,TRBV7-9,TGTGCCAGCAGCGGGGACAGCAGCACAGATACGCAGTATTTT,CASSGDSSTDTQYF
.,.,TRBJ1-2,TRBV7-9,TGTGCCAGCAGCTTAGGTACTCCTTTCAACTATGGCTACACCTTC,CASSLGTPFNYGYTF
TRBD1,.,TRBJ2-7,TRBV19,TGTGCCAGTAATGACCGGACAGGATCCTACGAGCAGTACTTC,CASNDRTGSYEQYF